These 2 T cell receptor beta chains share one sample of origin, sequenced in a study of blood T cell repertoires in COVID-19. TCRdb keeps only in-frame clones here, not all; method: immunoSEQ multiplex PCR. In the table there are approximately 150,000 clones, 70% to 90% of which are singletons. The sequenced sample was peripheral blood. The origin of the receptors is a human donor in a cohort sampled during active COVID-19.

This clone turned up a few times. The chain combines TRBV9 with TRBJ2-1; 10 bases fit TRBD1. Germline CDR1 reads SGDLS; CDR2 reads YYNGEE. The CDR3 runs 16 residues. The J segment lost 8 bases and the V segment lost 4 bases, leaving 12 bases of the junction unmatched. CDR3 protein: CASSSHGTGVGDEQFF. The CDR3 region has the DNA TGTGCCAGCAGCTCCCACGGGACAGGGGTTGGCGATGAGCAGTTCTTC. The full variable domain, with the rest looked up from reference TRBV9 and TRBJ2-1, is DSGVTQTPKHLITATGQRVTLRCSPRSGDLSVYWYQQSLDQGLQFLIQYYNGEERAKGNILERFSAQQFPDLHSELNLSSLELGDSALYFCASSSHGTGVGDEQFFGPGTRLTVL.

This clone was picked up one time. This rearrangement joins TRBV10-2 to TRBJ2-7; TRBD1 agrees at 10 bases. Germline V gives CDR1 WSHSY, CDR2 SAAADI. This CDR3 region has 14 residues. The ends lost 5 bases at V and 1 base at J; junction bases unmatched: 2. The CDR3 region has the DNA TGCGCCAGCAGTATGGGACAGGGGTCCTACGAGCAGTACTTC. This translates into CASSMGQGSYEQYF.